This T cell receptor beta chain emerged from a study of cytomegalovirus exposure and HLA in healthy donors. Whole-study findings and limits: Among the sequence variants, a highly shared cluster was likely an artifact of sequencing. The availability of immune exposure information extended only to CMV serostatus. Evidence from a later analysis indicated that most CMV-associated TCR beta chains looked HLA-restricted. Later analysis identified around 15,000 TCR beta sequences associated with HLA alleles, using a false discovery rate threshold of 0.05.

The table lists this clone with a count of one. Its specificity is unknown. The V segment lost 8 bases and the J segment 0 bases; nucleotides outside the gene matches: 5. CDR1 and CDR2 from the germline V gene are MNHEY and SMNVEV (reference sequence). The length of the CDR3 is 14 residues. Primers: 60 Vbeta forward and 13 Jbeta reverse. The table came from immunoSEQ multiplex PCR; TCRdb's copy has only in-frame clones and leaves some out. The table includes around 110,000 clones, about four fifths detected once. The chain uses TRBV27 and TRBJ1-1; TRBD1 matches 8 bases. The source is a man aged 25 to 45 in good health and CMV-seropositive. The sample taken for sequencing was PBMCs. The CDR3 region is CASRRDRMNTEAFF. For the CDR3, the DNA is TGTGCCAGCCGTCGGGACAGGATGAACACTGAAGCTTTCTTT.